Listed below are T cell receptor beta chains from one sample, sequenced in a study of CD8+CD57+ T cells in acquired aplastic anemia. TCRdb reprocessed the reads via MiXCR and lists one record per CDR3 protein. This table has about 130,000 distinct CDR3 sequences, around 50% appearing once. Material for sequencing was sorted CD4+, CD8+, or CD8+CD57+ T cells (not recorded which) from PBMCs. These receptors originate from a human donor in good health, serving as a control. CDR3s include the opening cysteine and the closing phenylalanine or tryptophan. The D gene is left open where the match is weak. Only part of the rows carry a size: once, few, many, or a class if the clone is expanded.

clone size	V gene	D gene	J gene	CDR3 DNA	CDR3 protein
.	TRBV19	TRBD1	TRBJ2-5	TGTGCCAGCAGCCGACAGGGTACAACGGAGACCCAGTACTTC	CASSRQGTTETQYF
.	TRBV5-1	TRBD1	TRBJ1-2	TGCGCCAGCAGCCTACAGGGGGTAGATGGCTACACCTTC	CASSLQGVDGYTF
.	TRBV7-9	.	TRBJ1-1	TGTGCCAGCAGCCTAGAGGCAGCGAACACTGAGGCTTTCTTT	CASSLEAANTEAFF
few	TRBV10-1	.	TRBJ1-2	TGCGCCAGCAGGAATCGACAGGTTGATGGCTACACCTTC	CASRNRQVDGYTF
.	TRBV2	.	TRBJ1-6	TGTGCCAGCAGTGATCTGGGATTCTCCGACGATTCACCCCTCCACTTT	CASSDLGFSDDSPLHF
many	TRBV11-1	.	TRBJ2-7	TGTGCCAGCAGCCGGCGGGACATCTCCTACGAGCAGTACTTC	CASSRRDISYEQYF
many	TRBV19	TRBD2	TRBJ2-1	TGTGCCAGTAGTTCGTCCGGGGGGAGGATGTACAATGAGCAGTTCTTC	CASSSSGGRMYNEQFF
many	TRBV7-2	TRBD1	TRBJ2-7	TGTGCCAGCAGCGGGCAGACAGGGTTACCCTACGAGCAGTACTTC	CASSGQTGLPYEQYF
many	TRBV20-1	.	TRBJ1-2	TGCAGTGCCCCGTCGGGAGAAGCTAACTATGGCTACACCTTC	CSAPSGEANYGYTF
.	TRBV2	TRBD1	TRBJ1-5	TGTGCCAGCAGTTTACGAACCGGGACAGGATTAAGCAATCAGCCCCAGCATTTT	CASSLRTGTGLSNQPQHF
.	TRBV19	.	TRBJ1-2	TGTGCCAGTAGTATTCGGATAGGTACCTATGGCTACACCTTC	CASSIRIGTYGYTF
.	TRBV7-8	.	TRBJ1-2	TGTGCCAGCGCTGACAGCCCGGATAACTATGGCTACACCTTC	CASADSPDNYGYTF
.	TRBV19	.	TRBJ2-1	TGTGCCAGTAGTATAGAGTTGGGGGATGAGCAGTTCTTC	CASSIELGDEQFF
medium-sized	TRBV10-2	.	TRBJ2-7	TGCGCCAGCAGTGAACAGACTTACGAGCAGTACTTC	CASSEQTYEQYF
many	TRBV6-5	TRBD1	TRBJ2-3	TGTGCCAGCAGTTGGGACAGGGACGGGGCGGGGGTGGATACGCAGTATTTT	CASSWDRDGAGVDTQYF
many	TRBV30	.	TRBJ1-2	TGTGCCTGGACGACACAAGAAGTCCGGTATGGCTACACCTTC	CAWTTQEVRYGYTF
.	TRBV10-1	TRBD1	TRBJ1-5	TGCGCTAGCAGTGAGGTACATCTAGGGACAGGGGTTCGCAATCAGCCCCAGCATTTT	CASSEVHLGTGVRNQPQHF
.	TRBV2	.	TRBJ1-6	TGTGCCAGCAGTGACGCTGAGTACCAAGCACCCCTCCACTTT	CASSDAEYQAPLHF
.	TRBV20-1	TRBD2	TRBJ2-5	TGCAGTGCTAGAGGGGGGGGGGAGACCCAGTACTTC	CSARGGGETQYF
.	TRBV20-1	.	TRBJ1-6	TGCAGTGCTAGAGATCAGAGGCAGGGCTTTAATTCACCCCTCCACTTT	CSARDQRQGFNSPLHF
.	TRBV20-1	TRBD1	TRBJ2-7	TGCAGTGCTAGCCCGCTGGACAGGGCGAGCTCCTACGAGCAGTACTTC	CSASPLDRASSYEQYF
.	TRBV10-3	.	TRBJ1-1	TGTGCCATCAGCAGGGGAGGGATGAACACTGAAGCTTTCTTT	CAISRGGMNTEAFF
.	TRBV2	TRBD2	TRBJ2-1	TGTGCCAGCAGTGGAACTAGCGGGAGGAATGAGCAGTTCTTC	CASSGTSGRNEQFF
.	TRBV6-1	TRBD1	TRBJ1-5	TGTGCCAGCAGTGAGACAGGGCATCAGCCCCAGCATTTT	CASSETGHQPQHF
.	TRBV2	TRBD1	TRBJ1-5	TGCGCCAGCAGTGAGTTTTGGACAGGGCGGTCAGCCCCAGCATTT	CASSEFWTGRSAPAF
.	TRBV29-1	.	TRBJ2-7	TGCAGCGTTGAAGATGCATCCTACGAGCAGTACTTC	CSVEDASYEQYF
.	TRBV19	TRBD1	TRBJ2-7	TGTGCCAGTAGTGTCGGGACAGGCCTAACCTACGAGCAGTACTTC	CASSVGTGLTYEQYF
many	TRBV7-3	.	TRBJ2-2	TGTGCCAGCAGCTTATTCAGGGGCCCGAACACCGGGGAGCTGTTTTTT	CASSLFRGPNTGELFF
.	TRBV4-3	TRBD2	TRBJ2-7	TGCGCCAGCAGCCATTCCCCGACTAGCGGCTACGAGCAGTACTTC	CASSHSPTSGYEQYF
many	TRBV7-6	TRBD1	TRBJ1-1	TGTGCCAGCAGCTTAGCGCTCACAGGGGGGAGTGAAGCTTTCTTT	CASSLALTGGSEAFF
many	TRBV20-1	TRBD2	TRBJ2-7	TGCAGTGCCGAGAGCGGGGGAACCTCCTACGAGCAGTACTTC	CSAESGGTSYEQYF
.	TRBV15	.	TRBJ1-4	TGTGCCACCAGCAGAATTGATGAAAAACTGTTTTTT	CATSRIDEKLFF
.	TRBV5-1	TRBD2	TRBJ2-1	TGCGCCAGCAGCCAGGGGACTAGCGGGGGGCGGTCGCAGTTCTTC	CASSQGTSGGRSQFF
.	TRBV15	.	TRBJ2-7	TGTGCCACCAGCAGCGCGGGACCAGGCTACGAGCAGTACTTC	CATSSAGPGYEQYF
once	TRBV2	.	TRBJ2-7	TGTGCCAGCAGTTTGAGGGCTGATGCCTACGAGCAGTACTTC	CASSLRADAYEQYF
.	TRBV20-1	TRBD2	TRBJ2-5	TGCAGTGTTTGGGCTAGCGGGGGGAAAGAGACCCAGTACTTC	CSVWASGGKETQYF
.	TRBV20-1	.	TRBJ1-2	TGCAGTGCTAGCGGCAGGACTGGCTACACCTTC	CSASGRTGYTF
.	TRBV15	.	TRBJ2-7	TGTGCCACCAGCAGAGGTCCAGGGAGAGGAGAGCAGTACTTC	CATSRGPGRGEQYF
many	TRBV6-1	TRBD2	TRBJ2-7	TGTGCCAGCAGTCCCAAGGGGTATTCTAGCGGGGGGAGGAACGAGCAGTACTTC	CASSPKGYSSGGRNEQYF
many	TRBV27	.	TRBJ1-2	TGTGCCAGTTCTTCCGGGGGGTGGTCAAATGGCTACACCTTC	CASSSGGWSNGYTF
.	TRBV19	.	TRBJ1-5	TGTGCTTCAGGGGCTCAGCCCCAGCATTTT	CASGAQPQHF
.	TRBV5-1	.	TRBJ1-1	TGCGCCAGCAGCTTGAAGATGAACACTGAAGCTTTCTTT	CASSLKMNTEAFF
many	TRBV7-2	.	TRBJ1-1	TGTGCCAGCAGCCCCGGACCGAGGAACACTGAAGCTTTCTTT	CASSPGPRNTEAFF
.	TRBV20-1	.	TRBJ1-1	TGCAGTGCTAGCGGGGCAGGGCTGAACACTGAAGCTTTCTTT	CSASGAGLNTEAFF
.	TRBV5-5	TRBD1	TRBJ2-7	TGTGCCAGCAGCTTCACACAGGGGGGCGAGCAGTACTTC	CASSFTQGGEQYF
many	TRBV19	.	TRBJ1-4	TGTGCCAGTAGTATAGTAGGCAGGGCTAATGAAAAACTGTTTTTT	CASSIVGRANEKLFF
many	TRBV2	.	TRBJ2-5	TGTGCCAGCGCCTTCTCGACAGAGACCCAGTACTTC	CASAFSTETQYF
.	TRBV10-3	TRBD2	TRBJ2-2	TGTGCCATCAGTGAACGACTAGCGTACAACACCGGGGAGCTGTTTTTT	CAISERLAYNTGELFF
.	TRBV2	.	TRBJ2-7	TGTGCCAGCAGTCTGTACGAGCAGTACTTC	CASSLYEQYF
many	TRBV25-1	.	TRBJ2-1	TGTGCCAGCAGTGACGACTCACGGGTAAGGTTCTTC	CASSDDSRVRFF
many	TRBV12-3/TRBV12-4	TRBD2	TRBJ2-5	TGTGCCAGCAGTTTAGCGGGGGGGTACCAAGAGACCCAGTACTTC	CASSLAGGYQETQYF
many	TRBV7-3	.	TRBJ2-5	TGTGCCAGCAGCCGCGGGGTTCAAGAGACCCAGTACTTC	CASSRGVQETQYF
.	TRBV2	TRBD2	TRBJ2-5	TGTGCCAGCAGTGGACTAGCGGGAGAGACCCAGTACTTC	CASSGLAGETQYF
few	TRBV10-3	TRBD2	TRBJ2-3	TGTGCCCTAGGGACTACGCAGGCCGCAGATACGCAGTATTTT	CALGTTQAADTQYF
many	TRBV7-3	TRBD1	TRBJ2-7	TGTGCCAGCAGCCCCGGACAGGGTGGCAACGAGCAGTACTTC	CASSPGQGGNEQYF